A single sample gave rise to the 10 T cell receptor beta chains below, sequenced in a study of T cell responses to AZD1222 COVID-19 vaccine. Using immunoSEQ multiplex PCR, the repertoire was profiled, and TCRdb retains in-frame clones only, with some absent. The sample has 65,000 or so clones, 84% seen once. The sample in question was peripheral blood, obtained on day 0 of AZD1222 vaccination. These receptors were collected from an adult in good health.

The genes are TRBV30 and TRBJ2-3, with TRBD2 as a possible D gene (5 bases). V lost 2 bases, J lost 0 bases, and 9 bases lay in between. From germline, CDR1 is GTSNPN and CDR2 SVGIG (reference sequence). This CDR3 has 14 residues. CDR3 sequence (DNA): TGTGCCTGGAGTCGGGGTGGGAGCACAGATACGCAGTATTTT. Translated: CAWSRGGSTDTQYF.

This chain connects TRBV19 to TRBJ2-7; 7 bases map to TRBD1. The CDR3 loop spans 15 amino acids. The V segment lost 5 bases and the J segment 4 bases; nucleotides outside the gene matches: 11. Germline lookup yields CDR1 LNHDA and CDR2 SQIVND (reference sequence). The CDR3 DNA reads as TGTGCCAGTAGTGTAAACAGACAGGGCCTTTACGAGCAGTACTTC. This codes for CASSVNRQGLYEQYF.

The V gene is TRBV19, the J gene TRBJ2-5, with D possibly TRBD2 on 6 matching bases. CDR1 and CDR2 (germline): LNHDA, SQIVND (reference sequence). This CDR3 spans 14 amino acids. Trimming took off 5 bases at V and 5 bases at J, with 15 bases between the two ends. CDR3 coding DNA: TGTGCCAGTAGTGCCCTACTAGGAGGGGAGACCCAGTACTTC. Residues: CASSALLGGETQYF.

This clone was found once. The chain combines TRBV6-6 with TRBJ1-1; TRBD1 aligns across 7 bases. The germline CDR1 and CDR2 sequences are MNHNY and SVGAGI (reference sequence). V lost 2 bases, J lost 1 base, and 7 bases stayed unmatched. This CDR3 has 16 amino acids. This CDR3 reads CASSYPGQRQNTEAFF. The CDR3 nucleotides are TGTGCCAGCAGTTACCCGGGACAGAGACAGAACACTGAAGCTTTCTTT.

V gene TRBV3-1 (or the pseudogene TRBV3-2) combines with J gene TRBJ1-2; no firm D call. Germline V lookup: CDR1 LGHDT, CDR2 YNNKEL (reference sequence). The CDR3 runs 15 residues. V lost 1 base to trimming and J lost 1 base, with 10 bases between them. CDR3 in amino acids: CASSQVSASNYGYTF. Here the CDR3 DNA reads TGTGCCAGCAGCCAAGTTTCGGCCAGTAACTATGGCTACACCTTC.

Only one count was recorded for this clone. The rearrangement joins TRBV7-2 to TRBJ2-2; perhaps D is TRBD1 or TRBD2 (5 bases each). The CDR3 is made up of 14 amino acids. Germline assignment: CDR1 SGHTA and CDR2 FQGNSA. Deletions cut 1 base from V and 7 bases from J, with 10 bases between. The CDR3 loop is CASSLGGAVGELFF. CDR3 bases: TGTGCCAGCAGCTTAGGAGGGGCAGTCGGGGAGCTGTTTTTT.

J is TRBJ1-5 and V is TRBV24-1; possibly TRBD1 for D (5 bases). The CDR3 is 14 residues long. Trimming took 8 bases from V and 5 from J, leaving 15 bases between them. Per germline, CDR1 KGHDR and CDR2 SFDVKD. For the CDR3, the DNA is TGTGCCACCAAGACAGAGGTTATGGATCAGCCCCAGCATTTT. This codes for CATKTEVMDQPQHF.

The J gene is TRBJ1-2, the V gene TRBV2; weak D call: TRBD1 (6 bases). The V gene lost 3 bases and the J gene lost 6 bases, with 11 bases spanning the gap. The length of the CDR3 is 13 residues. Germline values: CDR1 SNHLY, CDR2 FYNNEI. CDR3 protein: CASSENREHGYTF. The CDR3 DNA reads as TGTGCCAGCAGTGAGAACAGGGAACATGGCTACACCTTC. The full variable domain, with the rest looked up from reference TRBV2 and TRBJ1-2, is EPEVTQTPSHQVTQMGQEVILRCVPISNHLYFYWYRQILGQKVEFLVSFYNNEISEKSEIFDDQFSVERPDGSNFTLKIRSTKLEDSAMYFCASSENREHGYTFGSGTRLTVV.

J is TRBJ2-4 and V is TRBV14; 7 bases align to TRBD1. The CDR3 runs 13 residues. The germline V gene has CDR1 SGHDN and CDR2 FVKESK. The trim removed 5 bases at V and 6 bases at J, leaving 4 bases unmatched. This CDR3 is CASSDRQGNIQYF. The CDR3 DNA follows: TGTGCCAGCAGCGACAGACAGGGAAACATTCAGTACTTC. The whole variable domain, filled in from reference TRBV14 and TRBJ2-4, reads EAGVTQFPSHSVIEKGQTVTLRCDPISGHDNLYWYRRVMGKEIKFLLHFVKESKQDESGMPNNRFLAERTGGTYSTLKVQPAELEDSGVYFCASSDRQGNIQYFGAGTRLSVL.

V usage is TRBV7-9 and J usage is TRBJ2-2, with D hard to call. CDR1 is SEHNR and CDR2 is FQNEAQ in the germline V gene (reference sequence). This CDR3 comprises 8 residues. CDR3 protein: CGNGELFF. The CDR3 DNA is TGTGGGAACGGGGAGCTGTTTTTT.